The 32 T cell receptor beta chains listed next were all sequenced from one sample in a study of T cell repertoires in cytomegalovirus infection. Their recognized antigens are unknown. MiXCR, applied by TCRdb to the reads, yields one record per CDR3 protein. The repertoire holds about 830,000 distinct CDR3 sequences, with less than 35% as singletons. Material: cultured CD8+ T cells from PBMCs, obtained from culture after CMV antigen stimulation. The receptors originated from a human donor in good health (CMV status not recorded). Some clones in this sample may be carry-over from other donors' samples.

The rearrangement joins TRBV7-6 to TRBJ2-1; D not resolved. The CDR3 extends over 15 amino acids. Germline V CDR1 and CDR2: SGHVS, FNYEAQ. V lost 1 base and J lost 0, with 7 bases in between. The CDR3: CASSLDQRSYNEQFF. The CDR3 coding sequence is TGTGCCAGCAGCTTAGACCAGCGCTCCTACAATGAGCAGTTCTTC. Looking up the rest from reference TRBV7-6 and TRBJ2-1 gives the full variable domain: GAGVSQSPRYKVTKRGQDVALRCDPISGHVSLYWYRQALGQGPEFLTYFNYEAQQDKSGLPNDRFSAERPEGSISTLTIQRTEQRDSAMYRCASSLDQRSYNEQFFGPGTRLTVL.

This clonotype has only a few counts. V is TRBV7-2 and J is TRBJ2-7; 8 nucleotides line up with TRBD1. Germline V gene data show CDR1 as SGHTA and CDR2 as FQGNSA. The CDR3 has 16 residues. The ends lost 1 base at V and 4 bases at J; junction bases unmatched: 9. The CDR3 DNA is TGTGCCAGCAGCTTAGTCAGCAGGGGGCTGCAGTACGAGCAGTACTTC. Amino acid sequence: CASSLVSRGLQYEQYF.

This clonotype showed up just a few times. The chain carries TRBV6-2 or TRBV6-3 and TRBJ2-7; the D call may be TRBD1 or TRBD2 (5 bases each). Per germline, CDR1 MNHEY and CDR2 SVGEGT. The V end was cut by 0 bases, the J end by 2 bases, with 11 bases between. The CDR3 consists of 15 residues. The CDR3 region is CASSYSRDLPYEQYV. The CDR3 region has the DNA TGTGCCAGCAGTTACTCCCGGGACCTACCCTACGAGCAGTACGTC.

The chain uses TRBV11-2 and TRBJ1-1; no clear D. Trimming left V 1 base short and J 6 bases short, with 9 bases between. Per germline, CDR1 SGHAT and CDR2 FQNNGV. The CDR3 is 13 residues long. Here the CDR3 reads CASSLVGRAEAFF. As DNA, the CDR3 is TGTGCCAGCAGCTTAGTGGGGAGGGCTGAAGCTTTCTTT.

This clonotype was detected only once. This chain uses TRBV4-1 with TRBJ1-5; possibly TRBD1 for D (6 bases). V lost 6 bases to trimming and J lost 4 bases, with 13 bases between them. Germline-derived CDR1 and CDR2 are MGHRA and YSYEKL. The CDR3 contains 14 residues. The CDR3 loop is CASSPSTGNQPQHF. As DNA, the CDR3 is TGCGCCAGCAGTCCAAGCACAGGGAATCAGCCCCAGCATTTT.

The CDR3 spells CASSQSGNRPTGEQYF. CDR3 bases: TGCGCCAGCAGCCAATCGGGGAACAGACCGACGGGGGAGCAGTACTTC. The chain links TRBV4-1 to TRBJ2-7; TRBD2 is a possible D gene (5 bases). The CDR3 is made up of 16 amino acids. Between the trimmed V and J ends, which lost 2 bases and 7 bases, there was a span of 21 bases. Germline lookup yields CDR1 MGHRA and CDR2 YSYEKL.

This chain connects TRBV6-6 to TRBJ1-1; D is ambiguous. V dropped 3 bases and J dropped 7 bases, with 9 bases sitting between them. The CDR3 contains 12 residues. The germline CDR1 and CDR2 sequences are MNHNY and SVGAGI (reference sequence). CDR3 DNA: TGTGCCAGCAGTTATTCGGGAGATGAAGCTTTCTTT. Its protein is CASSYSGDEAFF.

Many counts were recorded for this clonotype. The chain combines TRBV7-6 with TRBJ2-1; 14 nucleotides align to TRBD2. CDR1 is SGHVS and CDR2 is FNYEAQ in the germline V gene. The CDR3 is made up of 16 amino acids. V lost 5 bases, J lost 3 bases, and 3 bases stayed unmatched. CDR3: CASSLGTSGGYNEQFF. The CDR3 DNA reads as TGTGCCAGCAGCCTCGGGACTAGCGGGGGCTACAATGAGCAGTTCTTC.

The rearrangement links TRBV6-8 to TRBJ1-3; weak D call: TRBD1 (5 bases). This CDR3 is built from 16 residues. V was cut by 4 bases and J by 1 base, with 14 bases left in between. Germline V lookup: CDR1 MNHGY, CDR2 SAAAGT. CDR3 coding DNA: TGTGCCAGCAGTTTTACCCCAGGGTATTCTGGAAACACCATATATTTT. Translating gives CASSFTPGYSGNTIYF.

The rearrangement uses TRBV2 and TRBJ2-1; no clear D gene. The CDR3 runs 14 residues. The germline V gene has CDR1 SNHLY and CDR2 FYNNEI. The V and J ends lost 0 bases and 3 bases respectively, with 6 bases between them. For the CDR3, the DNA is TGTGCCAGCAGTGAAGCATCCGGCTACAATGAGCAGTTCTTC. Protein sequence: CASSEASGYNEQFF.

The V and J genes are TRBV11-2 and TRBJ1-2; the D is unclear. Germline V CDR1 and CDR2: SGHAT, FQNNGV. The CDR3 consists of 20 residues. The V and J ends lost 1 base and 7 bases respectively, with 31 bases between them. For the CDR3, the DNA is TGTGCCAGCAGCTTAGTGTCTGGTGGATGGGTCAGCCTCGAAACGGGTGGCTACACCTTC. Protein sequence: CASSLVSGGWVSLETGGYTF.

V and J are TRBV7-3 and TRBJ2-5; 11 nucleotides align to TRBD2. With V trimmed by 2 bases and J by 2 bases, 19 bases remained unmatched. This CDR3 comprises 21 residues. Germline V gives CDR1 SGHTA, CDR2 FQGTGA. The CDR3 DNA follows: TGTGCCAGCAGCTTAGCATCATCATCGCCCACTAGCGGGGGAGATCAAGAGACCCAGTACTTC. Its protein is CASSLASSSPTSGGDQETQYF.

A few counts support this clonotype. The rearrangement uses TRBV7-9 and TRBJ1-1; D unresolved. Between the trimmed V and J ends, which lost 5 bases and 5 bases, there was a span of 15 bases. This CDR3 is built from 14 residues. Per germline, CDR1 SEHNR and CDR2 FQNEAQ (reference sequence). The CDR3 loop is CASSPGPGWTEAFF. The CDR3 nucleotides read TGTGCCAGCAGCCCTGGACCTGGGTGGACTGAAGCTTTCTTT.

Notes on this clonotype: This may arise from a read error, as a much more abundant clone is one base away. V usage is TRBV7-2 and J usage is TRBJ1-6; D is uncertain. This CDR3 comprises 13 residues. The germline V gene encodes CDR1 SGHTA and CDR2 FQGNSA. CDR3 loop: CASSLRSGSSLHF. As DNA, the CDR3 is TGTGCCAGCAGCCTTAGGAGTGGTTCATCCCTCCACTTT.

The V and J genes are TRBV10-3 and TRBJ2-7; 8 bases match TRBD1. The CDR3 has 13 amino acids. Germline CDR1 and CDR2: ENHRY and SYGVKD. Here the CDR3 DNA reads TGTGCCGTCAGGGGGCCAGGCTCCTACGAGCAGTACGTC. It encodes CAVRGPGSYEQYV.

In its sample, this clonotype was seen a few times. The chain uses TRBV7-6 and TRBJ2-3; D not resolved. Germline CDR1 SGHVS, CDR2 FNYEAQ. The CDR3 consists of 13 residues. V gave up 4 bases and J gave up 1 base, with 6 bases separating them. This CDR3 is CASSSVRTDTQYF. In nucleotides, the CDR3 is TGTGCCAGCAGCTCCGTCCGCACAGATACGCAGTATTTT.

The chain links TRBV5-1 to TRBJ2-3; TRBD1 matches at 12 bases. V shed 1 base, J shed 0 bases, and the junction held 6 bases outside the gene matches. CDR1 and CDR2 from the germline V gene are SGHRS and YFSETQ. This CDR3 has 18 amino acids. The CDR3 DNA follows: TGCGCCAGCAGCTTGAAGGGACAGGGGGCCTTCAGCACAGATACGCAGTATTTT. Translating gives CASSLKGQGAFSTDTQYF.

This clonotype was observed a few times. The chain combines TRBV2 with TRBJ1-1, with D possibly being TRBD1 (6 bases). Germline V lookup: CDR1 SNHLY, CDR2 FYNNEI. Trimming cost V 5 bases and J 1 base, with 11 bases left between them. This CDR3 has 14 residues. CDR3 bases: TGTGCCAGCAGTTCTGACAGGCCGAACACTGAAGCTTTCTTT. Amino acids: CASSSDRPNTEAFF.

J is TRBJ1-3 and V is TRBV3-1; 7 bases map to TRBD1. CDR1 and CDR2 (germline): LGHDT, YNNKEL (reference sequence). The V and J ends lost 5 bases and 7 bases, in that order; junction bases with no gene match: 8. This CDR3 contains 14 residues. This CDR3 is CASSFRGSVNTIYF. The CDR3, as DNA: TGTGCCAGCAGCTTCAGGGGGAGCGTGAACACCATATATTTT.

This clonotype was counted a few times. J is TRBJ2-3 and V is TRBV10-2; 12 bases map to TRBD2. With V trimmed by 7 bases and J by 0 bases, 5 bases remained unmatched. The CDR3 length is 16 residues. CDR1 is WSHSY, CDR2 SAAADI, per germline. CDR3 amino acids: CASTLLAGGSTDTQYF. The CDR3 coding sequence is TGCGCCAGCACGTTACTAGCGGGGGGTAGCACAGATACGCAGTATTTT.

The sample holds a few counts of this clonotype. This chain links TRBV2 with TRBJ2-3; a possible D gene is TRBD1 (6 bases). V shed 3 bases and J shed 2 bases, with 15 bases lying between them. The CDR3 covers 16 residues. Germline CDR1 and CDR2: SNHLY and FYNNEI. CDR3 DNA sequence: TGTGCCAGCAGTGATCCTCGCGGACAGCTCACAGATACGCAGTATTTT. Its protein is CASSDPRGQLTDTQYF.

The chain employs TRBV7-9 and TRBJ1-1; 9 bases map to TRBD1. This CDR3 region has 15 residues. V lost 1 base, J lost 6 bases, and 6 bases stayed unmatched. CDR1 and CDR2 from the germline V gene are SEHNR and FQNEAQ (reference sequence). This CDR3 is CASSLVARTGAEAFF. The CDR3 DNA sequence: TGTGCCAGCAGCTTAGTCGCCCGGACAGGGGCTGAAGCTTTCTTT.

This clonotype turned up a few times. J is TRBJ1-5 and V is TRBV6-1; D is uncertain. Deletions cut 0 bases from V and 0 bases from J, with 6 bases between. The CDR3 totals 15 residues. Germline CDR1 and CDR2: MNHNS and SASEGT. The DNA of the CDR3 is TGTGCCAGCAGTGAAGCAGCTTATAGCAATCAGCCCCAGCATTTT. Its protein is CASSEAAYSNQPQHF.

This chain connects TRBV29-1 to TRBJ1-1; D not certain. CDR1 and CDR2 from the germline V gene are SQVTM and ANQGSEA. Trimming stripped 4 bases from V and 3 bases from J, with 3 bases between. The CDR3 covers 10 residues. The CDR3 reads CSVGDTEAFF. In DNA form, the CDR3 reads TGCAGCGTTGGGGACACTGAAGCTTTCTTT. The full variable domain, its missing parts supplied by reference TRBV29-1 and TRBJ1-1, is SAVISQKPSRDICQRGTSLTIQCQVDSQVTMMFWYRQQPGQSLTLIATANQGSEATYESGFVIDKFPISRPNLTFSTLTVSNMSPEDSSIYLCSVGDTEAFFGQGTRLTVV.

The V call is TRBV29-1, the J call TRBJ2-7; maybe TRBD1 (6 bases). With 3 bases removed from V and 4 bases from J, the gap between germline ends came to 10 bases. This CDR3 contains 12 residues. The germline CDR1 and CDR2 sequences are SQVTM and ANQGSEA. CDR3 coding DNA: TGCAGCGTTGATGAAACAGGGTACGAGCAGTACTTC. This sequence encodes CSVDETGYEQYF.

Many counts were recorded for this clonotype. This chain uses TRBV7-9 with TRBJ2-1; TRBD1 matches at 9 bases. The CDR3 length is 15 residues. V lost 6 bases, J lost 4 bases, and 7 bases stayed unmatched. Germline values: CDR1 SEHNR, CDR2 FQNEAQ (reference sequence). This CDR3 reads CASRERDRAYNEQFF. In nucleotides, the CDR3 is TGTGCCAGCAGAGAACGGGACAGGGCGTACAATGAGCAGTTCTTC.

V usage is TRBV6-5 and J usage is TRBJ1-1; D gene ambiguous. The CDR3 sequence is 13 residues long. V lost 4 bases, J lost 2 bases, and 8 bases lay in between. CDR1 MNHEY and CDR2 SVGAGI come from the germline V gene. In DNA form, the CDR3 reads TGTGCCAGCAGTTTTTACAGCAACACTGAAGCTTTCTTT. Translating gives CASSFYSNTEAFF.

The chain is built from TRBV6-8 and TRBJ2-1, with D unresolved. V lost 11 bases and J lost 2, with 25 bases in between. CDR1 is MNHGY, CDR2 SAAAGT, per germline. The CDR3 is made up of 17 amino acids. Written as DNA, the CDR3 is TGTGCCCGAGCAAGACGGAGATCGAAGGGCCCCTACAATGAGCAGTTCTTC. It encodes CARARRRSKGPYNEQFF.

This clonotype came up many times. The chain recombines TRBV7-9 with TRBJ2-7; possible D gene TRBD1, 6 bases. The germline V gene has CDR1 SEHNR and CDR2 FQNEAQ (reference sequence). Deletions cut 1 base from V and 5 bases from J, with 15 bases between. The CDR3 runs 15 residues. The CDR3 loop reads CASSLGPGAYNEQYV. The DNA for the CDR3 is TGTGCCAGCAGCTTAGGGCCAGGGGCCTATAACGAGCAGTACGTC.

The CDR3 sequence is CASSYSLAGGATYNEQFF. The CDR3 bases are TGTGCCAGCAGTTACTCTCTAGCGGGGGGCGCTACCTACAATGAGCAGTTCTTC. This rearrangement joins TRBV6-2 or TRBV6-3 to TRBJ2-1; 11 bases are a match to TRBD2. V trimming: 0 bases; J trimming: 2 bases; junction bases outside the gene matches: 6. This CDR3 spans 18 amino acids. Germline V gene lookup returns CDR1 MNHEY and CDR2 SVGEGT.

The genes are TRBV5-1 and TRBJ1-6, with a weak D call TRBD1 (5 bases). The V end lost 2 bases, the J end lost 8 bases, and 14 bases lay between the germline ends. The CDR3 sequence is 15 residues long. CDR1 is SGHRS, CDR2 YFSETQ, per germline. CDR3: CASSFRPGRDSPLHF. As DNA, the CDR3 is TGCGCCAGCAGCTTTCGTCCAGGGAGGGATTCACCCCTCCACTTT.

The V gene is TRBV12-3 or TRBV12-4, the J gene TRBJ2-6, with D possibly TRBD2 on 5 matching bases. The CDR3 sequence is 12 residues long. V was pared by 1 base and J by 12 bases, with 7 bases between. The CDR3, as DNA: TGTGCCAGCAGTTTAGTTGAGGGCGTCCTGACTTTC. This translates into CASSLVEGVLTF.